These 12 T cell receptor beta chains came from one sample sequenced in a study of blood T cells in healthy people across ages. Primers used in a second PCR of about 7 to 12 cycles were a sample-barcoded 5' primer and a J-beta primer mix. TCRdb independently ran MiXCR on the 5' RACE reads; one entry per CDR3 protein. The table records roughly 1,800,000 distinct CDR3 sequences, about 50% of them present only once. The sample was blood. These receptor sequences come from a woman in her thirties or forties in good health.

The chain employs TRBV29-1 and TRBJ2-3; the D gene is possibly TRBD1 (5 bases). Germline V lookup: CDR1 SQVTM, CDR2 ANQGSEA. This CDR3 is built from 12 residues. V gave up 4 bases and J gave up 8 bases, with 13 bases separating them. CDR3 DNA: TGCAGCGTTGCATATGGGCAGGGTACGCAGTATTTT. Translation: CSVAYGQGTQYF.

This chain connects TRBV15 to TRBJ2-1; D unresolved. Deletions cut 0 bases from V and 0 bases from J, with 15 bases between. Per germline, CDR1 LNHNV and CDR2 YYDKDF (reference sequence). The CDR3 sequence is 18 residues long. Here the CDR3 reads CATSRDWVTTSSYNEQFF. CDR3 DNA: TGTGCCACCAGCAGAGATTGGGTAACAACGAGCTCCTACAATGAGCAGTTCTTC.

The chain joins TRBV6-5 to TRBJ2-1; no firm D call. V was pared by 5 bases and J by 11 bases, with 13 bases between. The CDR3 is made up of 12 amino acids. Germline-derived CDR1 and CDR2 are MNHEY and SVGAGI. The chain's CDR3 is CASSPQGSKQFF. For the CDR3, the DNA is TGTGCCAGCAGTCCACAAGGGTCTAAGCAGTTCTTC.

The chain recombines TRBV7-2 with TRBJ2-1; D unresolved. The CDR3 spans 16 residues. CDR1 is SGHTA, CDR2 FQGNSA, per germline. The ends were cut back, 5 bases at V and 1 base at J, with 15 bases in the middle. DNA for the CDR3: TGTGCCAGCAGCCTTACTGCGGTGGGTTCCTACAATGAGCAGTTCTTC. The encoded protein is CASSLTAVGSYNEQFF.

The chain carries TRBV28 and TRBJ2-5, with D maybe TRBD1 (6 bases). V lost 7 bases to trimming and J lost 2 bases, with 23 bases between them. Germline V gene data show CDR1 as MDHEN and CDR2 as SYDVKM. CDR3 length: 17 amino acids. The CDR3 reads CASISGHSIWGQETQYF. The CDR3 coding sequence is TGTGCCAGCATATCGGGACATTCAATCTGGGGTCAAGAGACCCAGTACTTC.

This clonotype showed up just a few times. CDR3 in amino acids: CATLPGQGWEQYF. The CDR3 DNA sequence: TGTGCCACACTCCCGGGGCAGGGCTGGGAGCAGTACTTC. V and J are TRBV2 and TRBJ2-7; either TRBD1 or TRBD2 may supply D (5 bases each). Looked up from germline, CDR1 is SNHLY and CDR2 is FYNNEI. The V and J ends lost 10 bases and 7 bases respectively, with 20 bases between them. The CDR3 is 13 amino acids.

This clonotype was seen ten or more times. The chain uses TRBV4-1 and TRBJ2-3; D unclear. Per the germline V gene, CDR1 is MGHRA and CDR2 is YSYEKL. The CDR3 totals 16 residues. The germline V and J ends were trimmed by 0 bases and 0 bases, with 10 bases remaining between them. The chain's CDR3 is CASSQDPGGSTDTQYF. CDR3 coding DNA: TGCGCCAGCAGCCAAGATCCGGGCGGAAGCACAGATACGCAGTATTTT.

V is TRBV6-1 and J is TRBJ2-7; possible D gene TRBD1, 5 bases. Trimming left V 6 bases short and J 3 bases short, with 18 bases between. Germline values: CDR1 MNHNS, CDR2 SASEGT. The CDR3 spans 15 residues. The CDR3 DNA reads TGTGCCAGCAGGGGTTGGGGCCCCTCGAACTACGAGCAGTACTTC. Encoded protein: CASRGWGPSNYEQYF.

This chain connects TRBV3-1 to TRBJ2-7, with TRBD2 identical over 9 bases. CDR3 length: 16 amino acids. Losses at the gene ends were 1 base for V and 1 base for J; bases not matched to a gene: 5. CDR1 and CDR2 from the germline V gene are LGHDT and YNNKEL (reference sequence). The CDR3 DNA follows: TGTGCCAGCAGCCAAGGGTCCAGCGGGGGGTCCTACGAGCAGTACTTC. It codes for CASSQGSSGGSYEQYF.

The chain joins TRBV28 to TRBJ2-4, with 8 bases aligning to TRBD2. Near its end, the DNA agrees better with TRBJ2-7, so the J call may be wrong. CDR1 MDHEN and CDR2 SYDVKM come from the germline V gene. The CDR3 is 15 residues long. The CDR3 loop is CASSQPTSGKYEQYF. CDR3 nucleotide sequence: TGTGCCAGCAGCCAGCCCACTAGCGGCAAATACGAGCAGTACTTC.

This clonotype was observed a handful of times. The gene calls are TRBV29-1 and TRBJ2-3, with TRBD2 identical over 8 bases. Germline loops: CDR1 SQVTM, CDR2 ANQGSEA. J was trimmed by 2 bases and V by 6 bases; bases with no gene match: 4. The CDR3 is 13 residues long. This CDR3 is CSVRRGVTDTQYF. The CDR3 DNA follows: TGCAGCGTAAGGCGGGGGGTCACAGATACGCAGTATTTT.

The genes are TRBV15 and TRBJ1-5; tentatively, D is TRBD1 (6 bases). This CDR3 has 11 amino acids. The germline CDR1 and CDR2 sequences are LNHNV and YYDKDF (reference sequence). The ends were cut back, 8 bases at V and 6 bases at J, with 8 bases in the middle. CDR3 sequence (DNA): TGTGCCACCGGGGGGCCTCAGCCCCAGCATTTT. It encodes CATGGPQPQHF.